The 16 T cell receptor beta chains below come from one sample, sequenced in a study of radiation and T cells in renal cell carcinoma. The table came from immunoSEQ multiplex PCR; TCRdb's copy has only in-frame clones and leaves some out. This table holds around 140,000 clones, less than 90% found once. Time point here: baseline pretreatment blood. As for treatment: 15 Gy SBRT to primary tumor, nephrectomy 4 weeks later. Sample: blood, taken from a patient whose treatment included radiotherapy and nephrectomy. All receptors come from a woman in her forties or fifties with renal cell carcinoma.

This chain uses TRBV11-3 with TRBJ2-7; D uncertain. Germline CDR1 is SGHNT and CDR2 is YENEEA. CDR3 length: 11 residues. Deletions cut 5 bases from V and 3 bases from J, with 5 bases between. CDR3 DNA: TGTGCCAGCAGCGTGGGCTACGAGCAGTACTTC. Protein sequence: CASSVGYEQYF.

The chain uses TRBV6-6 and TRBJ2-4; the D is unclear. Germline V gene data show CDR1 as MNHNY and CDR2 as SVGAGI (reference sequence). The CDR3 runs 15 residues. The germline V and J ends were trimmed by 0 bases and 8 bases, with 14 bases remaining between them. CDR3 nucleotides: TGTGCCAGCAGTTACTCGACACAGATTGGTGACATTCAGTACTTC. Its protein product is CASSYSTQIGDIQYF.

This clone has a single count. The chain uses TRBV27 and TRBJ2-6, with TRBD1 matching over 8 bases. The V segment lost 3 bases and the J segment 0 bases; nucleotides outside the gene matches: 7. Germline V gives CDR1 MNHEY, CDR2 SMNVEV (reference sequence). This CDR3 comprises 18 residues. CDR3 region: CASSLRQGYGSGANVLTF. The DNA of the CDR3 is TGTGCCAGCAGTTTGCGACAGGGGTATGGCTCTGGGGCCAACGTCCTGACTTTC. The full variable domain, rest sourced from reference TRBV27 and TRBJ2-6, is EAQVTQNPRYLITVTGKKLTVTCSQNMNHEYMSWYRQDPGLGLRQIYYSMNVEVTDKGDVPEGYKVSRKEKRNFPLILESPSPNQTSLYFCASSLRQGYGSGANVLTFGAGSRLTVL.

This clone was picked up a small number of times. The V and J genes are TRBV5-1 and TRBJ1-2; D is undetermined. This CDR3 is 12 amino acids long. Germline CDR1 reads SGHRS; CDR2 reads YFSETQ. V lost 2 bases, J lost 7 bases, and 9 bases lay in between. CDR3 residues: CASSLGDFGYTF. The DNA of the CDR3 is TGCGCCAGCAGCTTAGGAGACTTTGGCTACACCTTC.

The chain couples TRBV4-3 to TRBJ1-2; no clear D gene. This CDR3 is built from 14 residues. Trimming pared 1 base from V and 2 bases from J, leaving 8 bases between. From germline, CDR1 is LGHNA and CDR2 YSLEER. The CDR3 protein is CASSQVGGNYGYTF. The CDR3 region has the DNA TGCGCCAGCAGCCAAGTAGGAGGAAACTATGGCTACACCTTC.

J is TRBJ1-1 and V is TRBV28; no reliable D call. The CDR3 is made up of 14 amino acids. Trimming took 6 bases from V and 0 from J, leaving 11 bases between them. Germline loops: CDR1 MDHEN, CDR2 SYDVKM. The DNA for the CDR3 is TGTGCCAGCAGCCCCGGCAATATGAACACTGAAGCTTTCTTT. This translates into CASSPGNMNTEAFF.

This rearrangement joins TRBV7-2 to TRBJ2-1; 9 bases are a match to TRBD2. CDR3 length: 17 residues. CDR1 SGHTA and CDR2 FQGNSA come from the germline V gene. Trimming cost V 5 bases and J 7 bases; bases outside gene matches: 15. DNA for the CDR3: TGTGCCAGCAGCCCCCGAGGGGGCGGGAGGGCCCGTAATGAGCAGTTCTTC. Translation: CASSPRGGGRARNEQFF.

The rearrangement joins TRBV28 to TRBJ2-1; a possible D gene is TRBD2 (6 bases). Trimming stripped 6 bases from V and 2 bases from J, with 8 bases between. The CDR3 runs to 13 residues. Germline V gives CDR1 MDHEN, CDR2 SYDVKM. CDR3 nucleotide sequence: TGTGCCAGCAGGACGGGAGCCTACAATGAGCAGTTCTTC. It yields the protein CASRTGAYNEQFF.

The gene calls are TRBV5-4 and TRBJ2-1; TRBD2 is a possible D gene (7 bases). Germline V gene data show CDR1 as SGHNT and CDR2 as YYREEE (reference sequence). The ends were cut back, 5 bases at V and 0 bases at J, with 18 bases in the middle. CDR3 size: 17 residues. The CDR3 bases are TGTGCCAGCAGAGTTTTTTACGGGGGGCTCTCCTACAATGAGCAGTTCTTC. It codes for CASRVFYGGLSYNEQFF. Full variable domain (rest looked up from reference TRBV5-4 and TRBJ2-1): ETGVTQSPTHLIKTRGQQVTLRCSSQSGHNTVSWYQQALGQGPQFIFQYYREEENGRGNFPPRFSGLQFPNYSSELNVNALELDDSALYLCASRVFYGGLSYNEQFFGPGTRLTVL.

V usage is TRBV2 and J usage is TRBJ1-2; D may be TRBD1 (5 bases). Trimming took 6 bases from V and 3 from J, leaving 11 bases between them. This CDR3 is 13 amino acids long. In germline, CDR1 is SNHLY, CDR2 FYNNEI. The CDR3 region has the DNA TGTGCCAGCAGGCCAGGGTCCGACTATGGCTACACCTTC. Its translation is CASRPGSDYGYTF.

The chain is built from TRBV5-1 and TRBJ2-3; TRBD2 might be the D (5 bases). The V gene lost 2 bases and the J gene lost 0 bases, with 19 bases spanning the gap. Germline V gene sequence: CDR1 SGHRS, CDR2 YFSETQ. The length of the CDR3 is 18 residues. The CDR3 DNA sequence: TGCGCCAGCAGCTTAGCTACCAGGCCAGCGGATAGCACAGATACGCAGTATTTT. This encodes CASSLATRPADSTDTQYF.

This chain uses TRBV5-1 with TRBJ2-7; D not certain. The CDR3 runs 14 residues. Trimming took off 0 bases at V and 5 bases at J, with 12 bases between the two ends. Germline CDR1 SGHRS, CDR2 YFSETQ. DNA for the CDR3: TGCGCCAGCAGCTTGGTTTGGGGTTTGGACGAGCAGTACTTC. It specifies CASSLVWGLDEQYF.

The chain employs TRBV5-4 and TRBJ2-7, with D possibly TRBD1 on 5 matching bases. The CDR3 extends over 13 amino acids. Trimming took off 4 bases at V and 6 bases at J, with 14 bases between the two ends. Per germline, CDR1 SGHNT and CDR2 YYREEE (reference sequence). CDR3 in amino acids: CASSAERGPEQYF. CDR3 nucleotide sequence: TGTGCCAGCAGCGCCGAAAGGGGCCCCGAGCAGTACTTC.

With respect to this clone: A far larger clone is only one base removed, so a read error is likely. CDR3 DNA sequence: TGTGCCAGCAGCCAGGATGTTATGGGGAGCTCTGGGGCCAACGTCCTGACTTTC. Protein sequence: CASSQDVMGSSGANVLTF. The chain couples TRBV7-2 to TRBJ2-6, with D possibly matching TRBD2 (5 bases). Germline CDR1 reads SGHTA; CDR2 reads FQGNSA. Deletions cut 5 bases from V and 0 bases from J, with 17 bases between. This CDR3 is 18 amino acids long.

The CDR3 reads CASSYGGQTYEQYF. CDR3 DNA: TGTGCCAGCAGTTACGGGGGACAAACCTACGAGCAGTACTTC. V is TRBV6-6 and J is TRBJ2-7; TRBD1 is a possible D gene (6 bases). Germline CDR1 MNHNY, CDR2 SVGAGI (reference sequence). This CDR3 is built from 14 residues. Trimming removed 2 bases at V and 2 bases at J, with 10 bases between.

This chain connects TRBV5-1 to TRBJ1-2; TRBD1 is a possible D gene (5 bases). CDR3 length: 15 residues. Germline assignment: CDR1 SGHRS and CDR2 YFSETQ. V was pared by 0 bases and J by 1 base, with 10 bases between. In nucleotides, the CDR3 is TGCGCCAGCAGCTTGGGGGACGGAAATAACTATGGCTACACCTTC. Translated, it gives CASSLGDGNNYGYTF.